This T cell receptor beta chain is drawn from a study of cytomegalovirus exposure and HLA in healthy donors. The PCR had 60 Vbeta and 13 Jbeta primers. The protocol was immunoSEQ multiplex PCR, while the TCRdb copy is restricted to in-frame clones and leaves out a portion. The sample consists of more than 150,000 clones, 60% to 85% of them appearing once. V lost 10 bases and J 7 bases, leaving 17 bases between the germline ends. The CDR3 contains 13 residues. Germline lookup yields CDR1 ENHRY and CDR2 SYGVKD. The sample taken for sequencing was PBMCs. The chain couples TRBV10-3 to TRBJ1-5, with D possibly matching TRBD1 (5 bases). This clonotype originated in a girl aged 10 to 17 in good health and CMV-seropositive. Here the CDR3 reads CATQTDDSQPQHF. The CDR3 bases are TGTGCCACCCAAACTGATGACAGCCAGCCCCAGCATTTT.